The table lists the clone carrying this T cell receptor beta chain with a count of one. The target antigen is unknown. The sample comes from a study of cytomegalovirus exposure and HLA in healthy donors. Findings and caveats of the study: TRBV6-2, TRBV6-3 and some other V segments were unresolvable in 87-base-pair reads.

Primers for the PCR totalled 60 Vbeta and 13 Jbeta. The protocol was immunoSEQ multiplex PCR, while the TCRdb copy is restricted to in-frame clones and leaves out a portion. The sample lists about 160,000 clones; approximately 71% were seen once. V was clipped by 1 base and J by 6 bases, with 21 bases between them. Germline assignment: CDR1 SGHTA and CDR2 FQGNSA. CDR3 size: 17 residues. The sequence derives from a man between 50 and 59 years old in good health and CMV-seronegative. Source material: PBMCs. The chain is built from TRBV7-2 and TRBJ2-5; D may be TRBD1 (6 bases). This CDR3 is CASSLEWGRGREKTQYF. DNA for the CDR3: TGTGCCAGCAGCTTAGAATGGGGCAGGGGAAGGGAAAAGACCCAGTACTTC.